These 30 T cell receptor beta chains originate from one sample sequenced in a study of shared clonotypes between healthy human individuals. The data were produced by immunoSEQ multiplex PCR, yet TCRdb's version contains in-frame clones alone and is incomplete. Among some 980,000 clones, more than 75% were seen once, and the ten largest hold nearly 1.5%. Sequenced sample: memory CD4+ T cells sorted from blood. Subset here: CD45RA-negative fraction. The receptor set was obtained from a man aged 18 to 29 in good health.

V gene TRBV14 combines with J gene TRBJ1-1; D remains ambiguous. This CDR3 comprises 15 residues. The V end was cut by 0 bases, the J end by 2 bases, with 10 bases between. Germline CDR1 and CDR2: SGHDN and FVKESK. Here the CDR3 reads CASSQDGKGNTEAFF. The CDR3 region has the DNA TGTGCCAGCAGCCAAGATGGGAAAGGAAACACTGAAGCTTTCTTT.

The rearrangement joins TRBV5-4 to TRBJ1-2; 7 positions agree with TRBD1. The ends lost 4 bases at V and 1 base at J; junction bases unmatched: 7. Germline V CDR1 and CDR2: SGHNT, YYREEE (reference sequence). This CDR3 comprises 15 residues. CDR3: CASSPKQGFNYGYTF. DNA for the CDR3: TGTGCCAGCAGCCCTAAACAGGGGTTTAACTATGGCTACACCTTC.

This clone was seen a handful of times. The same CDR3 arises from other DNA sequences in this sample as well. CDR3 coding DNA: TGTGCCAGCAGACAGGGTTACGAGCAGTACTTC. The encoded protein is CASRQGYEQYF. The chain carries TRBV6-5 and TRBJ2-7; D might be TRBD1 (6 bases). Germline V CDR1 and CDR2: MNHEY, SVGAGI. V was pared by 6 bases and J by 4 bases, with 7 bases between. The CDR3 loop spans 11 amino acids.

V gene TRBV29-1 combines with J gene TRBJ2-5; the D gene is possibly TRBD1 (6 bases). This CDR3 region has 13 residues. V was trimmed by 7 bases and J by 0 bases, leaving 12 bases between them. Germline V gene lookup returns CDR1 SQVTM and CDR2 ANQGSEA. CDR3 region: CSAPRGYQETQYF. CDR3 bases: TGCAGCGCCCCAAGGGGGTACCAAGAGACCCAGTACTTC.

In this sample, this clone turned up a few times. The rearrangement joins TRBV28 to TRBJ1-5, with TRBD1 as a possible D gene (6 bases). CDR3 length: 14 amino acids. The ends were cut back, 7 bases at V and 0 bases at J, with 10 bases in the middle. The germline V gene has CDR1 MDHEN and CDR2 SYDVKM. CDR3 amino acids: CASTGGFSNQPQHF. As DNA, the CDR3 is TGTGCCAGCACCGGGGGCTTTAGCAATCAGCCCCAGCATTTT.

The genes are TRBV29-1 and TRBJ2-2; 10 nucleotides align to TRBD1. This CDR3 comprises 16 residues. Germline loops: CDR1 SQVTM, CDR2 ANQGSEA. V lost 6 bases and J lost 3; bases outside the gene matches: 10. The CDR3 reads CSVPRQGAEYTGELFF. The DNA for the CDR3 is TGCAGCGTGCCTAGACAGGGGGCGGAGTACACCGGGGAGCTGTTTTTT.

The chain links TRBV7-8 to TRBJ1-2, with unresolved D. Germline V gene sequence: CDR1 SGHVS, CDR2 FQNEAQ. Trimming shortened V by 5 bases and J by 7 bases, and 17 bases separated the two germline ends. The CDR3 consists of 14 residues. The CDR3 reads CASSAGPGIAGYTF. The DNA for the CDR3 is TGTGCCAGCAGCGCGGGCCCGGGTATAGCTGGCTACACCTTC.

This clone came up a few times. V gene TRBV12-5 combines with J gene TRBJ2-1; 9 bases agree with TRBD2. The CDR3 sequence is 17 residues long. Germline-derived CDR1 and CDR2 are LGHNT and FRNRAP. V was pared by 4 bases and J by 7 bases, with 14 bases of the junction left unmatched. In DNA, the CDR3 is TGTGCTAGTGGTTGGTCTCGGGCGGGAGGGCCTCGGAATGAGCAGTTCTTC. This sequence encodes CASGWSRAGGPRNEQFF.

The chain uses TRBV27 and TRBJ2-7, with 8 bases identical to TRBD2. Looked up from germline, CDR1 is MNHEY and CDR2 is SMNVEV (reference sequence). The V and J ends lost 1 base and 2 bases, in that order; junction bases with no gene match: 4. This CDR3 spans 15 amino acids. The CDR3 region has the DNA TGTGCCAGCAGTTTATATCCGGGAGGGCCCTACGAGCAGTACTTC. It specifies CASSLYPGGPYEQYF.

This clone was picked up one time. The CDR3 DNA sequence: TGCGCCAGCAGCTTGGCGGCAGGAATGAACACCGGGGAGCTGTTTTTT. Protein product: CASSLAAGMNTGELFF. The chain uses TRBV5-1 and TRBJ2-2, with D uncertain. V dropped 0 bases and J dropped 1 base, with 10 bases sitting between them. In germline, CDR1 is SGHRS, CDR2 YFSETQ. The CDR3 extends over 16 amino acids.

The genes are TRBV14 and TRBJ2-1; 8 bases are a match to TRBD1. This CDR3 is 15 amino acids long. Germline trimming cut 1 base from V and 8 bases from J; bases unmatched to any gene: 7. CDR1 is SGHDN, CDR2 FVKESK, per germline. The CDR3 DNA reads TGTGCCAGCAGCCAAGTAGGACAGGGCTTACATGAGCAGTTCTTC. Residues: CASSQVGQGLHEQFF.

Concerning this clone: The junction differs from germline at one of its ends, possibly a read error. J is TRBJ2-7 and V is TRBV6-6, with 7 positions matching TRBD1. CDR3 length equals 12 residues. Germline V gene lookup returns CDR1 MNHNY and CDR2 SVGAGI (reference sequence). The CDR3 DNA follows: TGTGCCAGCAGTTACACCACAGGGGAGACGGGCTTC. This encodes CASSYTTGETGF.

There are a few counts of this clone. The chain is built from TRBV27 and TRBJ1-1; D remains unclear. The V gene's germline CDR1 is MNHEY and CDR2 SMNVEV (reference sequence). This CDR3 comprises 14 residues. The germline V and J ends were trimmed by 4 bases and 0 bases, with 9 bases remaining between them. CDR3 sequence (DNA): TGTGCCAGCAGTTACGACCGGATGAACACTGAAGCTTTCTTT. It specifies CASSYDRMNTEAFF.

This clone was detected only a few times. J is TRBJ2-1 and V is TRBV5-1; the match to TRBD1 covers 9 bases. Germline V lookup: CDR1 SGHRS, CDR2 YFSETQ. The CDR3 has 15 residues. The trim removed 2 bases at V and 8 bases at J, leaving 8 bases unmatched. The CDR3 region is CASSFTGQGLDEQFF. In DNA, the CDR3 is TGCGCCAGCAGCTTTACCGGACAGGGGCTCGATGAGCAGTTCTTC.

The rearrangement uses TRBV27 and TRBJ2-3; 10 nucleotides line up with TRBD2. CDR1 and CDR2 from the germline V gene are MNHEY and SMNVEV (reference sequence). V shed 7 bases, J shed 2 bases, and the junction held 15 bases outside the gene matches. This CDR3 has 18 amino acids. CDR3 residues: CASTGMALAGVSTDTQYF. The CDR3 nucleotides are TGTGCCAGCACTGGGATGGCGCTAGCGGGGGTCTCCACAGATACGCAGTATTTT.

This rearrangement joins TRBV5-1 to TRBJ2-3; D unresolved. The ends were cut back, 0 bases at V and 6 bases at J, with 8 bases in the middle. Germline CDR1 and CDR2: SGHRS and YFSETQ. This CDR3 has 13 residues. CDR3 residues: CASSLEGYDTQYF. CDR3 coding DNA: TGCGCCAGCAGCTTGGAAGGGTACGATACGCAGTATTTT.

The V call is TRBV5-4, the J call TRBJ1-6, with D uncertain. The CDR3 length is 14 residues. V dropped 1 base and J dropped 6 bases, with 8 bases sitting between them. Germline V gene sequence: CDR1 SGHNT, CDR2 YYREEE (reference sequence). The CDR3 spells CASSLWQSNSPLHF. The CDR3 region has the DNA TGTGCCAGCAGCTTGTGGCAGAGTAATTCACCCCTCCACTTT. The full variable domain, completed using reference TRBV5-4 and TRBJ1-6, is ETGVTQSPTHLIKTRGQQVTLRCSSQSGHNTVSWYQQALGQGPQFIFQYYREEENGRGNFPPRFSGLQFPNYSSELNVNALELDDSALYLCASSLWQSNSPLHFGNGTRLTVT.

This clone was detected many times. The CDR3 bases are TGTGCCAGCACCCCCACAGGGGCGGCCGGGGAGCTGTTTTTT. This encodes CASTPTGAAGELFF. The rearrangement uses TRBV2 and TRBJ2-2, with 7 bases that match TRBD1. The CDR3 length is 14 residues. The germline V gene encodes CDR1 SNHLY and CDR2 FYNNEI. The V gene end was trimmed by 7 bases and the J gene end by 6 bases; junction bases not matched to a gene: 8.

V usage is TRBV4-1 and J usage is TRBJ1-2; 7 nucleotides align to TRBD1. After removal of 0 bases from V and 10 bases from J, the junction contained 2 bases not matched to a gene. Germline CDR1 is MGHRA and CDR2 is YSYEKL. The CDR3 is 12 residues long. CDR3 bases: TGCGCCAGCAGCCAAGAGGGACAGTCCTACACCTTC. It yields the protein CASSQEGQSYTF.

The V call is TRBV10-2, the J call TRBJ2-3; tentatively, D is TRBD2 (7 bases). V dropped 5 bases and J dropped 6 bases, with 15 bases sitting between them. The V gene's germline CDR1 is WSHSY and CDR2 SAAADI. The CDR3 is 14 amino acids. The CDR3 loop reads CASSPKGGQDTQYF. For the CDR3, the DNA is TGCGCCAGCAGTCCCAAGGGGGGGCAGGATACGCAGTATTTT.

J is TRBJ2-7 and V is TRBV28, with TRBD2 as a possible D gene (5 bases). The CDR3 has 12 residues. The V end was cut by 7 bases, the J end by 7 bases, with 14 bases between. Germline-derived CDR1 and CDR2 are MDHEN and SYDVKM. The CDR3, as DNA: TGTGCCAGCACCACCACGGCGGGTGAGCAGTACTTC. As protein: CASTTTAGEQYF.

This clone was recorded once. The J gene is TRBJ1-3, the V gene TRBV7-2; D is perhaps TRBD1 (5 bases). V was pared by 1 base and J by 4 bases, with 5 bases between. This CDR3 contains 13 residues. Germline V CDR1 and CDR2: SGHTA, FQGNSA. This CDR3 reads CASSLDRGNTIYF. DNA of the CDR3: TGTGCCAGCAGCTTAGACAGGGGAAACACCATATATTTT.

This sequence joins TRBV5-8 and TRBJ1-3; unclear D gene. CDR3 length equals 16 residues. The germline V gene has CDR1 SGHTS and CDR2 YDEGEE. Trimming pared 4 bases from V and 0 bases from J, leaving 14 bases between. DNA of the CDR3: TGTGCCAGCAGCGCACAACGGTTTTTCTCTGGAAACACCATATATTTT. Translating gives CASSAQRFFSGNTIYF.

This clone has just a few counts. This chain links TRBV7-2 with TRBJ2-1; maybe TRBD2 (5 bases). V lost 5 bases, J lost 7 bases, and 18 bases lay in between. Germline CDR1 reads SGHTA; CDR2 reads FQGNSA. The CDR3 sequence is 15 residues long. CDR3 sequence: CASSIDTARVNEQFF. The CDR3 DNA sequence: TGTGCCAGCAGCATCGACACCGCGAGGGTTAATGAGCAGTTCTTC.

The V gene is TRBV4-2, the J gene TRBJ2-7; D uncertain. V shed 3 bases and J shed 2 bases, with 11 bases lying between them. Germline loops: CDR1 LGHNA, CDR2 YNFKEQ. The length of the CDR3 is 14 residues. The CDR3 reads CASSHLQSTYEQYF. The CDR3 nucleotides read TGTGCCAGCAGCCATCTACAGAGTACCTACGAGCAGTACTTC.

The rearrangement uses TRBV23-1 and TRBJ1-2; TRBD1 might be the D (5 bases). TRBV23-1 is an ORF, and what it does is uncertain. CDR3 length: 15 residues. The V gene lost 4 bases and the J gene lost 6 bases, with 18 bases spanning the gap. The CDR3 region has the DNA TGCGCCAGCAGTCCCGACGGGGCGAAGGTACATGGCTACACCTTC. Translation gives CASSPDGAKVHGYTF.

The chain carries TRBV6-5 and TRBJ2-7; no definite D call. V was trimmed by 2 bases and J by 7 bases, leaving 9 bases between them. This CDR3 has 12 amino acids. Germline CDR1 reads MNHEY; CDR2 reads SVGAGI. CDR3 region: CASSYLRREQYF. The CDR3 DNA is TGTGCCAGCAGTTACCTGCGACGTGAGCAGTACTTC.

The rearrangement links TRBV25-1 to TRBJ2-1; 10 bases line up with TRBD2. This CDR3 has 15 amino acids. Germline V gene lookup returns CDR1 MGHDK and CDR2 SYGVNS. J was trimmed by 7 bases and V by 3 bases; bases with no gene match: 6. DNA for the CDR3: TGTGCCAGCAGTGAGAAGTCTAGCGGGAGAAATGAGCAGTTCTTC. Amino acid sequence: CASSEKSSGRNEQFF.

Comments on this clone: Other DNA sequences in this sample translate to the same CDR3. The V gene is TRBV19, the J gene TRBJ2-5, with 11 positions matching TRBD1. The CDR3 totals 14 residues. Germline values: CDR1 LNHDA, CDR2 SQIVND (reference sequence). The ends lost 3 bases at V and 5 bases at J; junction bases unmatched: 2. The CDR3, as DNA: TGTGCCAGTAGTATCGGGACAGGGGGGGAGACCCAGTACTTC. Its protein product is CASSIGTGGETQYF.

This rearrangement joins TRBV30 to TRBJ2-2; D remains ambiguous. Germline CDR1 reads GTSNPN; CDR2 reads SVGIG (reference sequence). This CDR3 spans 11 amino acids. V lost 2 bases and J 8 bases, leaving 6 bases between the germline ends. CDR3: CAWSWNGELFF. CDR3 in DNA: TGTGCCTGGAGTTGGAATGGGGAGCTGTTTTTT.